Below are 17 T cell receptor beta chains sequenced from a single sample in a study of T-cell memory formation after mild COVID-19. One entry per CDR3 protein, called by TCRdb with MiXCR from the 5' RACE reads. Of fewer than 450,000 distinct CDR3 sequences in the sample, 20% to 25% were seen once. Input material: PBMCs or a T cell subset sorted from them (not recorded which). The receptors stem from an adult woman who had mild COVID-19 (a few samples of this study predate the infection). Cell type and time point are not known.

This clonotype was seen repeatedly, ten times or more. This chain joins TRBV18 and TRBJ2-7, with D unclear. The length of the CDR3 is 14 residues. V was trimmed by 4 bases and J by 4 bases, leaving 14 bases between them. Per germline, CDR1 KGHSH and CDR2 LQKENI. The CDR3 region has the DNA TGTGCCAGCTCACGGATGGGCGGCGAATACGAGCAGTACTTC. Translated, it gives CASSRMGGEYEQYF.

This clonotype was seen a few times. The rearrangement uses TRBV7-9 and TRBJ2-5; a weak D match, TRBD1 (6 bases). Looked up from germline, CDR1 is SEHNR and CDR2 is FQNEAQ (reference sequence). This CDR3 has 16 amino acids. Between the trimmed V and J ends, which lost 5 bases and 5 bases, there was a span of 21 bases. CDR3 loop: CASSHGIGTPTETQYF. In DNA form, the CDR3 reads TGTGCCAGCAGCCACGGGATAGGGACACCTACGGAGACCCAGTACTTC.

This clonotype has just a few counts. CDR3 DNA sequence: TGCAGTGCTAGAGATCGGACTACCGATGAGCAGTTCTTC. Translated, it gives CSARDRTTDEQFF. J is TRBJ2-1 and V is TRBV20-1, with D tentatively TRBD2 (6 bases). The CDR3 sequence is 13 residues long. CDR1 and CDR2 (germline): DFQATT, SNEGSKA (reference sequence). Trimming removed 0 bases at V and 8 bases at J, with 11 bases between.

The chain employs TRBV6-5 and TRBJ2-2; D possibly corresponds to TRBD1 (5 bases). V was cut by 4 bases and J by 7 bases, with 13 bases left in between. The CDR3 runs to 14 residues. CDR1 and CDR2 from the germline V gene are MNHEY and SVGAGI. As DNA, the CDR3 is TGTGCCAGCAGTTTCCCCAGGGTTGGCGGGGAGCTGTTTTTT. Residues: CASSFPRVGGELFF.

This clonotype was seen more than once but under ten times. The chain recombines TRBV30 with TRBJ1-2; the D gene is possibly TRBD1 (6 bases). V was trimmed by 5 bases and J by 4 bases, leaving 20 bases between them. The CDR3 covers 15 residues. The germline V gene has CDR1 GTSNPN and CDR2 SVGIG (reference sequence). The CDR3 nucleotides are TGTGCCTGGGAGACCGCAGGGGCGAGGCTCTATGGCTACACCTTC. Its protein product is CAWETAGARLYGYTF.

This clonotype has a handful of counts. This rearrangement joins TRBV20-1 to TRBJ2-7; D is uncertain. V lost 0 bases to trimming and J lost 5 bases, with 11 bases between them. The CDR3 length is 13 residues. Germline CDR1 DFQATT, CDR2 SNEGSKA (reference sequence). CDR3 DNA: TGCAGTGCTAGAGATCCATTATCCCACGAGCAGTACTTC. This encodes CSARDPLSHEQYF.

The chain carries TRBV4-2 and TRBJ2-2; perhaps TRBD2 as D (6 bases). V lost 0 bases to trimming and J lost 1 base, with 9 bases between them. This CDR3 has 16 residues. The germline gives CDR1 LGHNA, CDR2 YNFKEQ. DNA of the CDR3: TGTGCCAGCAGCCAAGACCTTAGCGGGAACACCGGGGAGCTGTTTTTT. This codes for CASSQDLSGNTGELFF.

In this sample, this clonotype turned up a few times. The chain joins TRBV20-1 to TRBJ1-5; D uncertain. V lost 6 bases, J lost 6 bases, and 21 bases lay in between. Germline V gene lookup returns CDR1 DFQATT and CDR2 SNEGSKA (reference sequence). The CDR3 extends over 15 amino acids. CDR3 loop: CSANPGGVLFQPQHF. The DNA for the CDR3 is TGCAGTGCCAACCCGGGTGGTGTGTTGTTTCAGCCCCAGCATTTT.

Ten or more counts support this clonotype. This chain links TRBV20-1 with TRBJ1-2; D is perhaps TRBD1 (5 bases). The CDR3 contains 11 residues. V gave up 3 bases and J gave up 6 bases, with 8 bases separating them. The germline gives CDR1 DFQATT, CDR2 SNEGSKA (reference sequence). CDR3 loop: CSARGGDGYTF. The CDR3 coding sequence is TGCAGTGCTAGGGGAGGGGATGGCTACACCTTC.

This clonotype came up many times. V gene TRBV9 combines with J gene TRBJ2-7; D not resolved. The V end was cut by 0 bases, the J end by 3 bases, with 7 bases between. From germline, CDR1 is SGDLS and CDR2 YYNGEE. This CDR3 is 13 amino acids long. Here the CDR3 DNA reads TGTGCCAGCAGCGTAGGAGTGGGCTACGAGCAGTACTTC. Translating it yields CASSVGVGYEQYF.

This chain links TRBV13 with TRBJ1-6; no reliable D call. The germline CDR1 and CDR2 sequences are PRHDT and FYEKMQ (reference sequence). Trimming shortened V by 4 bases and J by 3 bases, and 7 bases separated the two germline ends. The length of the CDR3 is 14 residues. CDR3 sequence reads: CASSSAFYNSPLHF. The CDR3 nucleotides are TGTGCCAGCAGCTCAGCATTCTATAATTCACCCCTCCACTTT.

This clonotype came up a few times. The chain links TRBV29-1 to TRBJ2-1, with 8 bases that match TRBD2. V shed 7 bases and J 8 bases; nucleotides not matched to a gene: 7. CDR3 length equals 12 residues. Germline CDR1 is SQVTM and CDR2 is ANQGSEA. The CDR3 protein is CSGIAGWDEQFF. Written as DNA, the CDR3 is TGCAGCGGGATAGCGGGATGGGATGAGCAGTTCTTC.

This clonotype came up a few times. Here the CDR3 reads CASSRGIGEKLFF. DNA of the CDR3: TGTGCCAGCAGTCGGGGCATCGGGGAAAAACTGTTTTTT. The chain carries TRBV3-1 and TRBJ1-4, with D maybe TRBD1 (5 bases). Trimming removed 6 bases from V and 8 bases from J, with 13 bases in between. CDR1 LGHDT and CDR2 YNNKEL come from the germline V gene (reference sequence). This CDR3 has 13 residues.

The J gene is TRBJ1-3, the V gene TRBV6-5; TRBD1 might be the D (6 bases). The germline V and J ends were trimmed by 6 bases and 4 bases, with 10 bases remaining between them. In germline, CDR1 is MNHEY, CDR2 SVGAGI. The CDR3 consists of 13 residues. The CDR3 protein is CASRPGTGNTIYF. The CDR3 DNA reads TGTGCCAGCAGACCCGGGACAGGAAACACCATATATTTT.

The V call is TRBV5-1, the J call TRBJ2-1; 7 nucleotides agree with TRBD2. CDR1 SGHRS and CDR2 YFSETQ come from the germline V gene. Losses at the gene ends were 3 bases for V and 9 bases for J; bases not matched to a gene: 6. This CDR3 has 13 residues. This CDR3 is CASSSEPSGEQFF. In DNA, the CDR3 is TGCGCCAGCAGCTCGGAGCCTAGCGGTGAGCAGTTCTTC.

A few counts support this clonotype. The J gene is TRBJ2-2, the V gene TRBV11-2, with unresolved D. The CDR3 consists of 12 residues. Germline assignment: CDR1 SGHAT and CDR2 FQNNGV. Trimming removed 10 bases at V and 7 bases at J, with 13 bases between. CDR3 coding DNA: TGTGCCATACGGAAGATCAGCGGGGAGCTGTTTTTT. Protein: CAIRKISGELFF.

The chain couples TRBV10-3 to TRBJ2-3; D remains ambiguous. Germline lookup yields CDR1 ENHRY and CDR2 SYGVKD. CDR3 size: 16 residues. V was shortened by 3 bases and J by 2 bases, with 15 bases between the two germline ends. CDR3 region: CAISESLNPYTDTQYF. The CDR3 nucleotides are TGTGCCATCAGTGAATCGCTGAACCCTTACACAGATACGCAGTATTTT.